This T cell receptor (beta chain) is from a study of blood T cells in healthy people across ages. Overall study findings and caveats: Donor CMV status, an unknown factor, possibly confounded changes in expanded clonotypes.

A sample-barcoded 5' primer and a J-beta primer mix were used in a second PCR of roughly 7 to 11 cycles. One entry per CDR3 protein results from TCRdb running MiXCR on the 5' RACE reads. Of some 900,000 distinct CDR3 sequences in the sample, around 48% are singletons; the top ten hold about an eighth. Germline CDR1 reads MNHNY; CDR2 reads SVGAGI (reference sequence). The germline V and J ends were trimmed by 6 bases and 7 bases, with 12 bases remaining between them. The CDR3 contains 12 residues. At least 5.5 micrograms of total RNA were extracted per sample. Notes on this clonotype: Antigen unknown.

The chain joins TRBV6-6 to TRBJ1-1; D unresolved. This receptor was identified in a man in his thirties or forties in good health. The source material was blood. CDR3 loop: CASSPLNFEAFF. Here the CDR3 DNA reads TGTGCCAGCAGCCCCCTTAACTTTGAAGCTTTCTTT.